The subject of this entry is one T cell receptor (beta chain). No antigen is known for it. Base quality data are lacking; no much larger clone is found one base away. This sample was included in a study of T cell changes during pregnancy in multiple sclerosis (dated by TCRdb to between 2018 and 2021). Study-wide context: Changes in the T cell repertoire over the course of pregnancy were examined in this study in women with multiple sclerosis.

V is clipped by 4 bases and J by 0 bases, and the sequence between their germline boundaries is 14 bases long. CDR1 and CDR2, per the germline V gene, are MNHEY and SVGAGI. CDR3 length: 16 amino acids, cysteine to phenylalanine. The CDR3 DNA has 48 bases and is translated from base 1. The receptor library was made with the immunoSEQ multiplex PCR assay. TCRdb provides this immuneACCESS table in a form limited to in-frame rearrangements. Some clones are lacking; in checked studies, under half of them reflect an unresolved V gene, and why the rest are absent is not known. This sample lists just over 50,000 clones; roughly 94% were detected once. Around 0.6% of the sample rests with the top ten.

The material was CD4+ T cells from peripheral blood mononuclear cells, obtained in the second trimester of pregnancy. This TCR came from a female donor with multiple sclerosis, enrolled in a pregnancy study. The V gene is TRBV6-5 and the J gene is TRBJ2-3; TRBD1 could be the D gene, as 6 bases match. The CDR3 loop reads CASSSTTGSSTDTQYF. The DNA reads TGTGCCAGCAGTTCCACGACAGGTTCTAGCACAGATACGCAGTATTTT.